The 19 T cell receptor beta chains below were found in one sample sequenced in a study of tissue T cells after allogeneic stem cell transplantation. TCRdb's table, derived via immunoSEQ multiplex PCR, lists solely in-frame clones and lacks some. Found here are 3,000 to 5,000 clones, about 76% of them singletons; the top ten hold 9% to 10%. The sequenced sample was left colon tissue, obtained at autopsy. Receptors originate from a woman aged 18 to 50 with breast cancer.

V usage is TRBV11-3 and J usage is TRBJ1-1; D remains unclear. The CDR3 sequence is 13 residues long. CDR1 is SGHNT and CDR2 is YENEEA in the germline V gene. With 1 base removed from V and 8 bases from J, the gap between germline ends came to 11 bases. Written as DNA, the CDR3 is TGTGCCAGCAGCTTAGCCCCGGGGAGGGAAGCTTTCTTT. This encodes CASSLAPGREAFF.

The genes are TRBV28 and TRBJ2-7; 8 bases are a match to TRBD1. J was trimmed by 6 bases and V by 7 bases; bases with no gene match: 5. The CDR3 is made up of 12 amino acids. Germline CDR1 is MDHEN and CDR2 is SYDVKM. Here the CDR3 DNA reads TGTGCCAGCAACAGGGGGAAGGGCGAGCAGTACTTC. Translated, it gives CASNRGKGEQYF.

The chain joins TRBV30 to TRBJ1-2, with TRBD1 identical over 9 bases. The CDR3 is 14 residues long. Germline-derived CDR1 and CDR2 are GTSNPN and SVGIG (reference sequence). V gave up 7 bases and J gave up 0 bases; unmatched junction bases: 6. CDR3 amino acids: CASTGGAANYGYTF. The CDR3 coding sequence is TGTGCCTCAACAGGGGGCGCAGCTAACTATGGCTACACCTTC.

This sequence joins TRBV9 and TRBJ2-1, with TRBD2 matching over 10 bases. The CDR3 runs 17 residues. Per the germline V gene, CDR1 is SGDLS and CDR2 is YYNGEE. The V segment lost 1 base and the J segment 4 bases; nucleotides outside the gene matches: 8. The DNA of the CDR3 is TGTGCCAGCAGCGTATACCCACTAGCGGGATTTTACAATGAGCAGTTCTTC. It yields the protein CASSVYPLAGFYNEQFF.

The chain combines TRBV5-1 with TRBJ2-7, with a weak D call TRBD2 (5 bases). The ends were cut back, 4 bases at V and 3 bases at J, with 14 bases in the middle. CDR1 is SGHRS and CDR2 is YFSETQ in the germline V gene. The CDR3 is 14 residues long. DNA for the CDR3: TGCGCCAGCAGCCCCTCGGGGATAGGCTACGAGCAGTACTTC. This codes for CASSPSGIGYEQYF. The whole variable domain, remainder taken from reference TRBV5-1 and TRBJ2-7, is KAGVTQTPRYLIKTRGQQVTLSCSPISGHRSVSWYQQTPGQGLQFLFEYFSETQRNKGNFPGRFSGRQFSNSRSEMNVSTLELGDSALYLCASSPSGIGYEQYFGPGTRLTVT.

As to this clone: Other DNA sequences in this specimen translate into the identical CDR3. The chain joins TRBV29-1 to TRBJ1-1, with D possibly TRBD1 on 5 matching bases. Germline CDR1 is SQVTM and CDR2 is ANQGSEA. The V gene lost 5 bases and the J gene lost 1 base, with 11 bases spanning the gap. The CDR3 contains 13 residues. Here the CDR3 DNA reads TGCAGCGTTCACCGGGACGGGAACACTGAAGCTTTCTTT. This codes for CSVHRDGNTEAFF.

The J gene is TRBJ2-7, the V gene TRBV7-2; the D gene is possibly TRBD1 (5 bases). CDR1 and CDR2 from the germline V gene are SGHTA and FQGNSA. The CDR3 sequence is 14 residues long. V gave up 5 bases and J gave up 2 bases, with 13 bases separating them. The DNA of the CDR3 is TGTGCCAGCAGCCAGGGCTCAGTCCCCTACGAGCAGTACTTC. Protein sequence: CASSQGSVPYEQYF.

The chain has TRBV7-8 and TRBJ2-1, with 8 bases matching TRBD2. The CDR3 has 17 amino acids. CDR1 and CDR2 from the germline V gene are SGHVS and FQNEAQ. V trimming: 5 bases; J trimming: 1 base; junction bases outside the gene matches: 10. CDR3 in DNA: TGTGCCAGCAGCATACGATTTAGCGGGGCTTCCTACAATGAGCAGTTCTTC. Amino acid sequence: CASSIRFSGASYNEQFF.

The chain uses TRBV4-1 and TRBJ1-1; D perhaps matches TRBD1 (5 bases). The CDR3 consists of 15 residues. CDR1 MGHRA and CDR2 YSYEKL come from the germline V gene. V lost 3 bases, J lost 7 bases, and 18 bases lay in between. The CDR3, as DNA: TGCGCCAGCAGCCAGGGGACGAGCCTCGAGGTTGAAGCTTTCTTT. It specifies CASSQGTSLEVEAFF.

This clone was detected only once. This chain links TRBV19 with TRBJ2-7; unclear D gene. The CDR3 has 14 residues. V was cut by 1 base and J by 0 bases, with 7 bases left in between. CDR1 LNHDA and CDR2 SQIVND come from the germline V gene (reference sequence). The CDR3 protein is CASSIGDRSYEQYF. CDR3 sequence (DNA): TGTGCCAGTAGTATAGGAGATCGCTCCTACGAGCAGTACTTC.

This chain links TRBV28 with TRBJ2-3; D gene ambiguous. The CDR3 has 15 amino acids. Germline CDR1 reads MDHEN; CDR2 reads SYDVKM. The V end was cut by 2 bases, the J end by 6 bases, with 15 bases between. The DNA for the CDR3 is TGTGCCAGCAGTTTAGCTTCCCGAAATGGGGATACGCAGTATTTT. It codes for CASSLASRNGDTQYF.

This chain uses TRBV11-2 with TRBJ2-1; 10 nucleotides line up with TRBD1. The CDR3 has 17 residues. V gave up 5 bases and J gave up 5 bases; unmatched junction bases: 12. Germline CDR1 is SGHAT and CDR2 is FQNNGV. CDR3 coding DNA: TGTGCCAGCAGCCGCAGGACAGGGGGGGTTACGGACAATGAGCAGTTCTTC. Encoded protein: CASSRRTGGVTDNEQFF.

V is TRBV7-9 and J is TRBJ2-5; a weak D match, TRBD2 (5 bases). The CDR3 is made up of 14 amino acids. Germline V lookup: CDR1 SEHNR, CDR2 FQNEAQ (reference sequence). V lost 1 base to trimming and J lost 5 bases, with 11 bases between them. The CDR3 DNA reads TGTGCCAGCAGCTTAGGCGGACTCTTGGAGACCCAGTACTTC. This translates into CASSLGGLLETQYF. Based on the CDR3 plus reference TRBV7-9 and TRBJ2-5, the full variable domain is DTGVSQNPRHKITKRGQNVTFRCDPISEHNRLYWYRQTLGQGPEFLTYFQNEAQLEKSRLLSDRFSAERPKGSFSTLEIQRTEQGDSAMYLCASSLGGLLETQYFGPGTRLLVL.

The chain is built from TRBV3-1 (or the pseudogene TRBV3-2) and TRBJ2-5, with D perhaps matching TRBD2 (5 bases). Germline CDR1 and CDR2: LGHDT and YNNKEL (reference sequence). CDR3 length: 13 residues. V lost 2 bases and J 4 bases, leaving 8 bases between the germline ends. CDR3 loop: CASSQPEGETQYF. CDR3 nucleotide sequence: TGTGCCAGCAGCCAACCCGAGGGAGAGACCCAGTACTTC.

This sequence joins TRBV18 and TRBJ2-1, with 9 bases matching TRBD2. Germline CDR1 and CDR2: KGHSH and LQKENI. J lost 7 bases, V lost 4 bases, and 8 bases had no gene match. The CDR3 sequence is 15 residues long. CDR3 loop: CASSLSGGHQNEQFF. The DNA for the CDR3 is TGTGCCAGCTCACTTAGCGGGGGCCATCAGAATGAGCAGTTCTTC.

The V and J genes are TRBV7-3 and TRBJ2-6; perhaps TRBD2 as D (5 bases). Per germline, CDR1 SGHTA and CDR2 FQGTGA. V was shortened by 5 bases and J by 4 bases, with 9 bases between the two germline ends. This CDR3 region has 14 residues. CDR3 sequence reads: CASSPGSGANVLTF. Here the CDR3 DNA reads TGTGCCAGCAGCCCGGGGTCCGGGGCCAACGTCCTGACTTTC.

CDR3 bases: TGTGCCAGCAGCCCGACTAGCGTGAGGTCGGAGACCCAGTACTTC. This gives the protein CASSPTSVRSETQYF. The chain carries TRBV5-4 and TRBJ2-5; 8 positions match TRBD2. CDR1 is SGHNT and CDR2 is YYREEE in the germline V gene (reference sequence). V gave up 4 bases and J gave up 5 bases; unmatched junction bases: 10. CDR3 length: 15 amino acids.

Only a few counts were recorded for this clone. The chain carries TRBV6-5 and TRBJ1-1; no firm D call. Germline CDR1 MNHEY, CDR2 SVGAGI. The CDR3 consists of 11 residues. Trimming removed 2 bases at V and 3 bases at J, with 1 base between. This CDR3 is CASSYDTEAFF. CDR3 DNA: TGTGCCAGCAGTTACGACACTGAAGCTTTCTTT.

The chain recombines TRBV4-3 with TRBJ2-2, with TRBD2 matching 11 bases. The trim removed 5 bases at V and 7 bases at J, leaving 9 bases unmatched. CDR1 is LGHNA and CDR2 is YSLEER in the germline V gene. This CDR3 has 16 residues. The DNA for the CDR3 is TGCGCCAGCAGCTGGCAGACTAGCGGGGAGGGCGGGGAGCTGTTTTTT. It is translated as CASSWQTSGEGGELFF.